The next 13 T cell receptor beta chains were all read from a single sample in a study of beta chain features in type 1 diabetes. Investigators reverse transcribed all isolated RNA, so they sequenced expressed TCRB transcripts. Sequenced by immunoSEQ multiplex PCR; TCRdb stores in-frame clones only, minus some. The top ten clones hold around 0.065% of a sample with around 430,000 clones, over 25% of them seen once. Sequences were obtained from naive CD4+ T cells from blood. All receptors derive from a young man in good health.

V is TRBV29-1 and J is TRBJ1-4, with unresolved D. Germline loops: CDR1 SQVTM, CDR2 ANQGSEA. The length of the CDR3 is 12 residues. V lost 4 bases and J 14 bases, leaving 17 bases between the germline ends. The CDR3 DNA is TGCAGCGTTGGGGAGGGAGGCTTGAGGCTGTTTTTT. Translating gives CSVGEGGLRLFF.

The chain links TRBV9 to TRBJ2-4; the match to TRBD2 covers 10 bases. The V gene's germline CDR1 is SGDLS and CDR2 YYNGEE. This CDR3 is built from 18 residues. The V and J ends lost 0 bases and 2 bases, in that order; junction bases with no gene match: 8. The CDR3 coding sequence is TGTGCCAGCAGCGTAGAAGCGAGCGGGAGGGCCCCCAAAAACATTCAGTACTTC. Its protein is CASSVEASGRAPKNIQYF.

The chain links TRBV28 to TRBJ2-2, with D perhaps matching TRBD1 (5 bases). Per the germline V gene, CDR1 is MDHEN and CDR2 is SYDVKM. The CDR3 loop spans 16 amino acids. V was pared by 0 bases and J by 3 bases, with 11 bases between. The CDR3 DNA is TGTGCCAGCAGTTTATGGTGGGGCTTGGACACCGGGGAGCTGTTTTTT. Translation: CASSLWWGLDTGELFF. The full variable domain, rest sourced from reference TRBV28 and TRBJ2-2, is DVKVTQSSRYLVKRTGEKVFLECVQDMDHENMFWYRQDPGLGLRLIYFSYDVKMKEKGDIPEGYSVSREKKERFSLILESASTNQTSMYLCASSLWWGLDTGELFFGEGSRLTVL.

The chain uses TRBV15 and TRBJ2-1, with 7 bases fitting TRBD1. Germline V gene data show CDR1 as LNHNV and CDR2 as YYDKDF (reference sequence). This CDR3 has 16 amino acids. V shed 6 bases, J shed 4 bases, and the junction held 12 bases outside the gene matches. The CDR3 is CATSLDPGQSYNEQFF. As DNA, the CDR3 is TGTGCCACCAGTCTTGATCCGGGACAGTCGTACAATGAGCAGTTCTTC.

This chain uses TRBV5-1 with TRBJ2-7, with 7 positions matching TRBD1. The CDR3 length is 15 residues. In germline, CDR1 is SGHRS, CDR2 YFSETQ. Losses at the gene ends were 3 bases for V and 0 bases for J; bases not matched to a gene: 6. The chain's CDR3 is CASSYRDSSSYEQYF. The CDR3, as DNA: TGCGCCAGCAGCTACCGGGACAGTTCCTCCTACGAGCAGTACTTC. The whole variable domain, remainder taken from reference TRBV5-1 and TRBJ2-7, is KAGVTQTPRYLIKTRGQQVTLSCSPISGHRSVSWYQQTPGQGLQFLFEYFSETQRNKGNFPGRFSGRQFSNSRSEMNVSTLELGDSALYLCASSYRDSSSYEQYFGPGTRLTVT.

On this clone itself: Other DNA sequences in the sample encode the same CDR3. J is TRBJ2-5 and V is TRBV20-1, with D hard to call. CDR1 and CDR2 (germline): DFQATT, SNEGSKA (reference sequence). The CDR3 is made up of 11 amino acids. Between the trimmed V and J ends, which lost 1 base and 5 bases, there was a span of 5 bases. The CDR3 loop is CSARVWETQYF. The CDR3 coding sequence is TGCAGTGCTAGAGTTTGGGAGACCCAGTACTTC.

This clone was counted a few times. The chain combines TRBV4-1 with TRBJ2-3; D ambiguous. V lost 1 base and J 4 bases, leaving 3 bases between the germline ends. The CDR3 spans 12 residues. Per germline, CDR1 MGHRA and CDR2 YSYEKL. The CDR3 region has the DNA TGCGCCAGCAGCCAAGTTTCAGATACGCAGTATTTT. The encoded protein is CASSQVSDTQYF.

A few counts support this clone. V is TRBV30 and J is TRBJ2-3; 16 bases are a match to TRBD2. The CDR3 has 16 amino acids. Losses at the gene ends were 2 bases for V and 6 bases for J; bases not matched to a gene: 5. In germline, CDR1 is GTSNPN, CDR2 SVGIG (reference sequence). CDR3 region: CAWSRGLAGGPDTQYF. The CDR3 nucleotides read TGTGCCTGGAGTAGGGGACTAGCGGGAGGGCCGGATACGCAGTATTTT.

The chain couples TRBV11-2 to TRBJ2-4; D unresolved. Trimming shortened V by 5 bases and J by 12 bases, and 14 bases separated the two germline ends. The CDR3 spans 12 residues. Germline V lookup: CDR1 SGHAT, CDR2 FQNNGV. Here the CDR3 DNA reads TGTGCCAGCAGCCATGGAGAAACCTCTCAGTACTTC. It specifies CASSHGETSQYF.

Turning to this clone: The same CDR3 also results from other DNA sequences found in this sample. The genes are TRBV30 and TRBJ1-3, with D hard to call. This CDR3 has 13 amino acids. From germline, CDR1 is GTSNPN and CDR2 SVGIG (reference sequence). With 1 base removed from V and 1 base from J, the gap between germline ends came to 5 bases. CDR3 DNA sequence: TGTGCCTGGAGTGCCTTATCTGGAAACACCATATATTTT. Its protein product is CAWSALSGNTIYF. Supplemented by reference TRBV30 and TRBJ1-3, the full variable domain reads SQTIHQWPATLVQPVGSPLSLECTVEGTSNPNLYWYRQAAGRGLQLLFYSVGIGQISSEVPQNLSASRPQDRQFILSSKKLLLSDSGFYLCAWSALSGNTIYFGEGSWLTVV.

This clone has a handful of counts. V is TRBV5-4 and J is TRBJ2-7; D remains ambiguous. Between the trimmed V and J ends, which lost 4 bases and 5 bases, there was a span of 10 bases. CDR1 and CDR2 (germline): SGHNT, YYREEE (reference sequence). The CDR3 length is 12 residues. The CDR3 DNA is TGTGCCAGCAGCCAGGCTAGGAACGAGCAGTACTTC. Its protein is CASSQARNEQYF.

J is TRBJ1-5 and V is TRBV9, with D tentatively TRBD1 (5 bases). V lost 0 bases, J lost 3 bases, and 7 bases lay in between. CDR3 length: 14 residues. Germline loops: CDR1 SGDLS, CDR2 YYNGEE. In DNA, the CDR3 is TGTGCCAGCAGCGTAGGGGGCATCAATCAGCCCCAGCATTTT. As protein: CASSVGGINQPQHF.

V and J are TRBV7-3 and TRBJ2-3; D perhaps matches TRBD2 (5 bases). CDR1 and CDR2 (germline): SGHTA, FQGTGA. CDR3 length: 14 residues. V lost 4 bases, J lost 6 bases, and 14 bases lay in between. The CDR3 DNA follows: TGTGCCAGCAGCTATAGGTACTCGGGGGATACGCAGTATTTT. It is translated as CASSYRYSGDTQYF.